The rows below give T cell receptor beta chains drawn from one sample of a study of regulatory T cells in long-lasting Graves disease. MiXCR, applied by TCRdb to the multiplex PCR reads, yields one record per CDR3 protein. The table has about 420,000 distinct CDR3 sequences, around 17% seen once; the top ten hold approximately 22%. This sample was shared with a second study, whose subject was T cells in Graves' hyperthyroidism and ophthalmopathy.

The specimen comprised peripheral blood mononuclear cells (PBMCs), sampled at new diagnosis, from a patient treated with antithyroid drugs. The receptors were sampled from a woman between 18 and 29 years old with Graves disease. The CDR3 runs from the conserved cysteine through the conserved F or W. A D gene is named only where the DNA matches it firmly. Not every row has a clone size; where given, it reads once, few, many or a size class.

j_call	clone_size	v_call	d_call	cdr3_aa	cdr3_nt
TRBJ1-2	many	TRBV28	.	CASSDRYLNYGYTF	TGTGCCAGCAGTGACAGGTACCTAAACTATGGCTACACCTTC
TRBJ2-1	many	TRBV7-9	TRBD2	CASSRSGTSYNEQFF	TGTGCCAGCAGTCGTAGCGGGACCTCCTACAATGAGCAGTTCTTC
TRBJ2-7	few	TRBV28	TRBD2	CASRGAGGRLEQYF	TGTGCCAGCAGGGGAGCGGGAGGGCGGTTGGAGCAGTACTTC
TRBJ2-1	once	TRBV11-2	.	CASSLIRGRGKLRFF	TGTGCCAGCAGCTTAATAAGGGGTAGGGGGAAATTGCGGTTCTTC
TRBJ1-1	many	TRBV30	TRBD1	CAWSRTGGQAFF	TGTGCCTGGTCAAGGACAGGGGGCCAAGCTTTCTTT
TRBJ2-3	.	TRBV19	TRBD2	CASRPGLARDSTDTQYF	TGTGCCAGTAGGCCGGGACTAGCGAGAGACAGCACAGATACGCAGTATTTT
TRBJ2-2	.	TRBV7-2	TRBD2	CASSRSGLAGVTGELFF	TGTGCCAGCAGCCGTTCTGGACTAGCGGGAGTGACCGGGGAGCTGTTTTTT
TRBJ2-1	.	TRBV27	TRBD2	CASSITSGRVYEQFF	TGTGCCAGCAGTATTACTAGCGGGAGGGTCTATGAGCAGTTCTTC
TRBJ2-1	many	TRBV24-1	.	CAVGDEQFF	TGTGCCGTAGGTGACGAGCAGTTCTTC
TRBJ2-1	many	TRBV11-2	TRBD2	CASSSLAGGPREQFF	TGTGCCAGCAGCTCACTAGCGGGAGGGCCCCGGGAGCAGTTCTTC
TRBJ1-1	few	TRBV15	TRBD1	CATSRDTGGETEAFF	TGTGCCACCAGCAGAGATACAGGGGGCGAAACTGAAGCTTTCTTT
TRBJ1-1	many	TRBV7-2	.	CASSLSWRDTEAFF	TGTGCCAGCAGCTTATCCTGGAGGGACACTGAAGCTTTCTTT
TRBJ1-3	few	TRBV4-3	.	CASSQDPGLSGNTIYF	TGCGCCAGCAGCCAAGATCCAGGTCTCTCTGGAAACACCATATATTTT
TRBJ2-1	many	TRBV12-3/TRBV12-4	TRBD2	CASIVSGSSGSEQFF	TGTGCCAGCATCGTTAGCGGGAGTTCTGGGAGTGAGCAGTTCTTC
TRBJ1-2	.	TRBV4-2	.	CASSQEGNRPNFGYTF	TGTGCCAGCAGCCAAGAAGGGAATCGCCCTAACTTTGGCTACACCTTC
TRBJ2-1	few	TRBV6-2/TRBV6-3	.	CASSYLFRGLHNEQFF	TGTGCCAGCAGTTATCTCTTTAGGGGTCTCCACAATGAGCAGTTCTTC
TRBJ2-7	.	TRBV18	.	CASSPLSLEQYF	TGTGCCAGCTCACCACTGAGTCTCGAGCAGTACTTC
TRBJ1-1	many	TRBV24-1	TRBD1	CATSDRTGGITEAFF	TGTGCCACCAGTGACCGGACAGGGGGCATCACTGAAGCTTTCTTT
TRBJ2-7	once	TRBV10-3	TRBD1	CAISPQGQGRGEQYF	TGTGCCATTAGCCCCCAGGGACAGGGAAGAGGCGAGCAGTACTTC
TRBJ1-2	many	TRBV19	.	CASSVRTDDGYTF	TGTGCCAGTAGTGTCCGGACAGACGATGGCTACACCTTC
TRBJ1-6	few	TRBV15	TRBD1	CATAGTGNSPLHF	TGTGCCACCGCCGGGACAGGGAATTCACCCCTCCACTTT
TRBJ2-7	.	TRBV29-1	TRBD2	CSVSGTSVSSYEQYF	TGCAGCGTTTCCGGGACTAGCGTGAGCTCCTACGAGCAGTACTTC
TRBJ2-7	.	TRBV3-1	.	CASSQAGTEYEQYF	TGTGCCAGCAGCCAAGCCGGGACCGAGTACGAGCAGTACTTC
TRBJ2-7	.	TRBV28	.	CASINPSGEQYF	TGTGCCAGCATTAACCCTTCGGGGGAGCAGTACTTC
TRBJ1-1	few	TRBV4-1	.	CASSQPRGLNTEAFF	TGCGCCAGCAGCCAACCGCGAGGGTTGAACACTGAAGCTTTCTTT
TRBJ2-3	once	TRBV9	.	CASSVVGRGRLDTQYF	TGTGCCAGCAGCGTAGTTGGCAGGGGACGGTTAGATACGCAGTATTTT
TRBJ2-1	many	TRBV28	.	CASSLVGNNEQFF	TGTGCCAGCAGTTTGGTGGGGAACAATGAGCAGTTCTTC
TRBJ2-3	.	TRBV7-3	TRBD2	CASSLKPEGLAGGSGTQYF	TGTGCCAGCAGCTTAAAGCCCGAGGGACTAGCGGGAGGGAGTGGTACGCAGTATTTT
TRBJ2-5	few	TRBV6-1	TRBD1	CASILRWGQEQETQYF	TGTGCCAGCATTCTTCGCTGGGGACAGGAACAAGAGACCCAGTACTTC
TRBJ2-3	many	TRBV12-3/TRBV12-4	.	CASSPGLPGTDTQYF	TGTGCCAGCAGTCCCGGGCTCCCCGGCACAGATACGCAGTATTTT
TRBJ2-1	few	TRBV12-3/TRBV12-4	TRBD2	CASSLMGLAVYNEQFF	TGTGCCAGCAGTTTAATGGGACTAGCGGTGTACAATGAGCAGTTCTTC
TRBJ2-1	many	TRBV7-2	.	CASSPVAYNEQFF	TGTGCCAGCAGCCCCGTCGCCTACAATGAGCAGTTCTTC
TRBJ2-7	many	TRBV11-2	.	CASSWQRVGGEQYF	TGTGCCAGCAGCTGGCAGAGGGTTGGGGGCGAGCAGTACTTC
TRBJ2-5	many	TRBV29-1	.	CSVELHTQETQYF	TGCAGCGTTGAACTGCACACTCAAGAGACCCAGTACTTC
TRBJ2-5	many	TRBV6-5	.	CASSSVETQYF	TGTGCCAGCAGTTCGGTAGAGACCCAGTACTTC
TRBJ2-1	many	TRBV7-9	.	CASSTSVGGLRNEQFF	TGTGCCAGCAGCACAAGTGTGGGAGGCCTTAGGAATGAGCAGTTCTTC
TRBJ1-4	.	TRBV7-9	.	CASSLIEGGDEKLFF	TGTGCCAGCAGCTTAATTGAGGGAGGAGATGAAAAACTGTTTTTT
TRBJ2-7	many	TRBV27	TRBD2	CASSSATSGYEQYF	TGTGCCAGCAGTTCGGCGACTAGCGGCTACGAGCAGTACTTC
TRBJ1-1	.	TRBV7-8	.	CASSAGSKLNTEAFF	TGTGCCAGCAGCGCCGGTTCCAAGTTGAACACTGAAGCTTTCTTT
TRBJ2-3	few	TRBV30	TRBD1	CAWITTGVSTDTQYF	TGTGCCTGGATCACGACAGGGGTCAGCACAGATACGCAGTATTTT
TRBJ2-1	once	TRBV20-1	.	CSARAVSYNEQFF	TGCAGTGCTAGGGCGGTTTCCTACAATGAGCAGTTCTTC
TRBJ1-2	many	TRBV28	.	CASSPGGRGGLGYTF	TGTGCCAGCAGTCCGGGGGGCCGCGGCGGTTTGGGCTACACCTTC
TRBJ1-4	many	TRBV11-1	.	CASSLSSAEKLFF	TGTGCCAGCAGCTTGTCCAGCGCGGAAAAACTGTTTTTT
TRBJ1-2	many	TRBV12-3/TRBV12-4	.	CASRGFQGSYGYTF	TGTGCCAGCAGGGGATTCCAGGGGTCCTATGGCTACACCTTC
TRBJ2-1	few	TRBV9	TRBD2	CASSVGGSVNEQFF	TGTGCCAGCAGCGTTGGCGGGAGCGTTAATGAGCAGTTCTTC
TRBJ2-7	many	TRBV11-3	TRBD1	CASSLAGQGVEQYF	TGTGCCAGCAGCTTAGCGGGACAGGGGGTCGAGCAGTACTTC
TRBJ2-1	many	TRBV7-9	TRBD2	CAGSGTSGINEQFF	TGTGCCGGGTCCGGGACTAGCGGGATTAATGAGCAGTTCTTC
TRBJ1-2	.	TRBV7-2	.	CASSLVHTGYGYTF	TGTGCCAGCAGCTTAGTCCACACAGGTTATGGCTACACCTTC
TRBJ1-3	.	TRBV30	.	CAWSVRGWANTGNTIYF	TGTGCCTGGAGTGTACGCGGCTGGGCAAACACTGGAAACACCATATATTTT
TRBJ2-3	few	TRBV24-1	TRBD2	CATSDPGTSGIADTQYF	TGTGCCACCAGTGATCCCGGGACTAGCGGGATTGCAGATACGCAGTATTTT
TRBJ2-1	.	TRBV18	TRBD2	CASSPPLAVTAYNEQFF	TGTGCCAGCTCACCACCACTAGCGGTGACAGCCTACAATGAGCAGTTCTTC
TRBJ2-3	.	TRBV5-1	.	CASSLGDSGTPDTQYF	TGCGCCAGCAGCTTAGGGGACAGCGGGACTCCAGATACGCAGTATTTT
TRBJ2-4	.	TRBV3-1	.	CASSQGDKNIQYF	TGTGCCAGCAGCCAGGGTGACAAAAACATTCAGTACTTC
TRBJ2-3	.	TRBV12-3/TRBV12-4	.	CASSFQWGMAGLNTQYF	TGTGCCAGCAGTTTCCAGTGGGGTATGGCGGGACTGAATACGCAGTATTTT
TRBJ2-3	many	TRBV28	.	CASRRDTTDTQYF	TGTGCCAGCAGAAGGGACACCACAGATACGCAGTATTTT
TRBJ2-7	many	TRBV6-5	TRBD1	CASSYRDRGSYEQYF	TGTGCCAGCAGTTATCGGGACAGGGGGTCCTACGAGCAGTACTTC